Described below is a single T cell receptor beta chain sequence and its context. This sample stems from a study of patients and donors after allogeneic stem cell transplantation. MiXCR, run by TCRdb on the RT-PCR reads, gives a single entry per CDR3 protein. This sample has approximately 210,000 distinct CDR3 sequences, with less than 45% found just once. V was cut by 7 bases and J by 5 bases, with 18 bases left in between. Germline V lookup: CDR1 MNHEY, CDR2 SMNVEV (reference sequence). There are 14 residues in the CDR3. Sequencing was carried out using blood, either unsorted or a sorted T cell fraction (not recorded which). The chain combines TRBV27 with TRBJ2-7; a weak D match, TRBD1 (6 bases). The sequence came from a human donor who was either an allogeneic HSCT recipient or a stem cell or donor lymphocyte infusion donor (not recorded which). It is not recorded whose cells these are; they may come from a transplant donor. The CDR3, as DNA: TGTGCCAGCAAAATACAGGGTACGATACACGAGCAGTACTTC. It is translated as CASKIQGTIHEQYF.